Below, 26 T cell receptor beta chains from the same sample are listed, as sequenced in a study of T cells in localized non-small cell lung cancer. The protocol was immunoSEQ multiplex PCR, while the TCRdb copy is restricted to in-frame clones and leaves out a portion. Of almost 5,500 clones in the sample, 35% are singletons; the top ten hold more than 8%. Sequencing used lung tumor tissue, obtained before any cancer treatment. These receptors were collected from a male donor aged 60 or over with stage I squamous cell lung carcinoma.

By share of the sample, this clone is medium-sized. CDR3 sequence (DNA): TGTGCCAGCAGCTCCGGGACGGATAACTATGGCTACACCTTC. Residues: CASSSGTDNYGYTF. V and J are TRBV11-3 and TRBJ1-2; tentatively, D is TRBD1 (5 bases). The germline V gene has CDR1 SGHNT and CDR2 YENEEA. The CDR3 contains 14 residues. Trimming cost V 4 bases and J 1 base, with 10 bases left between them.

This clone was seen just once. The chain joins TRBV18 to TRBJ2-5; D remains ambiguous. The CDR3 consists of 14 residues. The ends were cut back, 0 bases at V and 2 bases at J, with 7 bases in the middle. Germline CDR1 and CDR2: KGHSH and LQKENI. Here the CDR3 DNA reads TGTGCCAGCTCACCACCCGTGGAGCAAGAGACCCAGTACTTC. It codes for CASSPPVEQETQYF.

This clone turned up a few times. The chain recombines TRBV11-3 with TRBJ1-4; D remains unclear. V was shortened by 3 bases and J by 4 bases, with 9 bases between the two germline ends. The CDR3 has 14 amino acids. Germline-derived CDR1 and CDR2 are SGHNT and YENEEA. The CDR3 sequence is CASSFPSLNEKLFF. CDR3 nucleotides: TGTGCCAGCAGCTTCCCCTCACTTAATGAAAAACTGTTTTTT.

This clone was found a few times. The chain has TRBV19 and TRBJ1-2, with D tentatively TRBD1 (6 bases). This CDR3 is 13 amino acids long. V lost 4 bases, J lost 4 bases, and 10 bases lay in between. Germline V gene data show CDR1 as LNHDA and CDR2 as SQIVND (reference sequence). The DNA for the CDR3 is TGTGCCAGTAGTACAGGGGTACTCTATGGCTACACCTTC. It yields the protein CASSTGVLYGYTF.

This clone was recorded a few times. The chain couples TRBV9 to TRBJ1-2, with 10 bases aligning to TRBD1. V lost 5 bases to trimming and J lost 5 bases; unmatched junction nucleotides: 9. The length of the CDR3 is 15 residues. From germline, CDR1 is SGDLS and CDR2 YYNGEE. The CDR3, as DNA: TGTGCCAGCAGGGAGGGACAGGGGAGGTTGTATGGCTACACCTTC. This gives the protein CASREGQGRLYGYTF.

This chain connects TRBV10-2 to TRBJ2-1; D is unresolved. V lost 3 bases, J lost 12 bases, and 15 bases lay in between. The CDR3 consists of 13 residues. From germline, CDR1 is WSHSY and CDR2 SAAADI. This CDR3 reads CASSDPTPRAQFF. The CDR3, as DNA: TGCGCCAGCAGTGACCCGACACCCCGAGCGCAGTTCTTC.

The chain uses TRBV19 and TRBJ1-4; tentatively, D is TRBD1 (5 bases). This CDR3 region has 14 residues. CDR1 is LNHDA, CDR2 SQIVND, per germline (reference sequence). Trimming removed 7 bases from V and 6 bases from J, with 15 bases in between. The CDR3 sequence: CASTLGGLDEKLFF. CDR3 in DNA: TGTGCCAGTACCCTGGGGGGTCTCGATGAAAAACTGTTTTTT.

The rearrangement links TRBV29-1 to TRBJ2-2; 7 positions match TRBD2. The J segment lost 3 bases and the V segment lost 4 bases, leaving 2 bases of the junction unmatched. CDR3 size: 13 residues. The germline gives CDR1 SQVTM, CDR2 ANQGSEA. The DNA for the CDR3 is TGCAGCGTTGGCGGGAGACACACCGGGGAGCTGTTTTTT. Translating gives CSVGGRHTGELFF.

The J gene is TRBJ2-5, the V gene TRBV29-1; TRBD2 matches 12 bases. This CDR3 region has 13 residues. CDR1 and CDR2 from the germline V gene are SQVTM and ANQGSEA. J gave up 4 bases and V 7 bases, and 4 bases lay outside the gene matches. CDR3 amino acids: CSGRLAGVETQYF. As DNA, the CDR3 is TGCAGCGGACGACTAGCGGGGGTAGAGACCCAGTACTTC.

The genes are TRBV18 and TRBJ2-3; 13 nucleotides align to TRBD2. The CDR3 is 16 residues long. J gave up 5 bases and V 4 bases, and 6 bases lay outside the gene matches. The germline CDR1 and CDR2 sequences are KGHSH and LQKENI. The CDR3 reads CASSRGTSGDRDTQYF. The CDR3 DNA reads TGTGCCAGCTCACGCGGGACTAGCGGGGATCGAGATACGCAGTATTTT. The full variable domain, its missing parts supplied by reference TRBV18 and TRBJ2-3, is NAGVMQNPRHLVRRRGQEARLRCSPMKGHSHVYWYRQLPEEGLKFMVYLQKENIIDESGMPKERFSAEFPKEGPSILRIQQVVRGDSAAYFCASSRGTSGDRDTQYFGPGTRLTVL.

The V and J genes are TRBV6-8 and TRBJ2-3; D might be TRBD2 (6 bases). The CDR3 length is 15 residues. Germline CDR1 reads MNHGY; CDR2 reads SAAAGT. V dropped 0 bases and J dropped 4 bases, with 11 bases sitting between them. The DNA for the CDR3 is TGTGCCAGCAGTTACTCGAGGGGCGGGGCAGATACGCAGTATTTT. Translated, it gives CASSYSRGGADTQYF.

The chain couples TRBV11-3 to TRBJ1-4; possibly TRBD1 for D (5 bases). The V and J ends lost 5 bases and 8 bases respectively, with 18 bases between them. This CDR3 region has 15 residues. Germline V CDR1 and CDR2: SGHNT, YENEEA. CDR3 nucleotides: TGTGCCAGCAGCCAAGTCCCGGGGTGGGACGAAAAACTGTTTTTT. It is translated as CASSQVPGWDEKLFF.

CDR3 in amino acids: CASSPGGGSGANVLTF. CDR3 in DNA: TGTGCCAGCTCACCCGGAGGGGGCTCTGGGGCCAACGTCCTGACTTTC. V is TRBV18 and J is TRBJ2-6; D may be TRBD1 or TRBD2 (6 bases each). The CDR3 totals 16 residues. The V gene's germline CDR1 is KGHSH and CDR2 LQKENI. Trimming left V 3 bases short and J 0 bases short, with 9 bases between.

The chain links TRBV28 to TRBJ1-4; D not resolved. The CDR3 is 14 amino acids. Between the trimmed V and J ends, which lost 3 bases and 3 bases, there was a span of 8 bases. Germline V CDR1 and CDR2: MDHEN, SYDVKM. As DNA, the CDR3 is TGTGCCAGCAGTTTCCTAGCGGCTAATGAAAAACTGTTTTTT. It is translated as CASSFLAANEKLFF.

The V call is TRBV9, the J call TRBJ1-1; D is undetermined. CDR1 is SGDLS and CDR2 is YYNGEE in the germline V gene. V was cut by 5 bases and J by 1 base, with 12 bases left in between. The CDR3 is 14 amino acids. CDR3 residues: CASSLRDGNTEAFF. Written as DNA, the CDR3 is TGTGCCAGCAGTTTACGAGACGGGAACACTGAAGCTTTCTTT.

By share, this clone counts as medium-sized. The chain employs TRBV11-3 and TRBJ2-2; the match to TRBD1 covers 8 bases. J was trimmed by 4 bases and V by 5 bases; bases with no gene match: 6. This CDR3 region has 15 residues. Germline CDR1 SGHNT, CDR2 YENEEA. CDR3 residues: CASSPGGSSTGELFF. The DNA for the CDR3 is TGTGCCAGCAGCCCAGGGGGCAGTAGCACCGGGGAGCTGTTTTTT.

CDR3: CASSHPGLSNEQYF. CDR3 bases: TGTGCCAGCAGCCATCCGGGACTCAGCAACGAGCAGTACTTC. The rearrangement joins TRBV7-5 to TRBJ2-7; the table calls TRBD2, which could not be checked here. TRBV7-5 is termed a pseudogene. The CDR3 runs to 14 residues.

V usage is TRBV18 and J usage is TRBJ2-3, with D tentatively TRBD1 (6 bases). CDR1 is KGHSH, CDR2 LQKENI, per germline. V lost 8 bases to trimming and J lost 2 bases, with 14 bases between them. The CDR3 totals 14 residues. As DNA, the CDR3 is TGTGCCAGCACTCGGCGGACAGACACAGATACGCAGTATTTT. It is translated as CASTRRTDTDTQYF.

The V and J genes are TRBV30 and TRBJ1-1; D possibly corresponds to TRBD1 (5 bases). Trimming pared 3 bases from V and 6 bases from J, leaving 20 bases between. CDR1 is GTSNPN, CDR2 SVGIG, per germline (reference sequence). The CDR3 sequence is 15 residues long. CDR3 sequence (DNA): TGTGCCTGGAGGGCAGGGTGGGCATTTGGCGCTGAAGCTTTCTTT. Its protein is CAWRAGWAFGAEAFF.

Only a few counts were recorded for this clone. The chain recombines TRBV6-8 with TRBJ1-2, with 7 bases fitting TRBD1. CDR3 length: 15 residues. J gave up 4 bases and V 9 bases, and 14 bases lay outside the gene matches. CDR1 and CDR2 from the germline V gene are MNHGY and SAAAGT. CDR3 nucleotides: TGTGCCAGTCTACCGGACAGGACACCCGGCTATGGCTACACCTTC. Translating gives CASLPDRTPGYGYTF.

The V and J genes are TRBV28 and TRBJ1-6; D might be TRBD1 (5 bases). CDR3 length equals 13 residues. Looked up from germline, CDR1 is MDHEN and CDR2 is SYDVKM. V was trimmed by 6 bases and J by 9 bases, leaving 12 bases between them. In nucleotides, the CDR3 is TGTGCCAGCAGCTCCGGGGGTTTTTCACCCCTCCACTTT. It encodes CASSSGGFSPLHF.

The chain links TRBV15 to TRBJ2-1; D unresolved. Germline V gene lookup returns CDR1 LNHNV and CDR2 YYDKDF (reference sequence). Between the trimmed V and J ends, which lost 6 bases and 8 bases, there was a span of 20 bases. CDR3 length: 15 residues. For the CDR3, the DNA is TGTGCCACCAGGTCGACGGGTCGTTGGGTAGATGAGCAGTTCTTC. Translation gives CATRSTGRWVDEQFF.

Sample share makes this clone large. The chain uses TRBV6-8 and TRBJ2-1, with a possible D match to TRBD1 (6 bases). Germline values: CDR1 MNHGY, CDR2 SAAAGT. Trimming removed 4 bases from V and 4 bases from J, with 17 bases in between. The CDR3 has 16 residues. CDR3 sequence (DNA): TGTGCCAGCAGTTTGTTGGTGGGGGCCCTGTACAATGAGCAGTTCTTC. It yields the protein CASSLLVGALYNEQFF.

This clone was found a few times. This chain's CDR3 is CACIKGNTIYF. CDR3 bases: TGTGCCTGCATCAAGGGGAACACCATATATTTT. The chain combines TRBV19 with TRBJ1-3; perhaps TRBD1 as D (5 bases). The CDR3 covers 11 residues. The germline V gene encodes CDR1 LNHDA and CDR2 SQIVND (reference sequence). V was cut by 11 bases and J by 7 bases, with 12 bases left in between.

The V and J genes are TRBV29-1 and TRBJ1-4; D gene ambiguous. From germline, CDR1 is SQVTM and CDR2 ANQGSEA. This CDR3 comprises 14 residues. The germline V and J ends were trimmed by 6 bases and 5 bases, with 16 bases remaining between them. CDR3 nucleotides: TGCAGCGTCGCCAAAAGTATCGGGAATGAAAAACTGTTTTTT. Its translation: CSVAKSIGNEKLFF.

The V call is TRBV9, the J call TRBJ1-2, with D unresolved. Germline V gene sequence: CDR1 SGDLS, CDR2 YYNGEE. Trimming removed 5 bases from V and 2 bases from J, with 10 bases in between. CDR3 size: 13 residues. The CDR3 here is CASSEEDNYGYTF. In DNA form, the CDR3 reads TGTGCCAGCAGTGAAGAAGACAACTATGGCTACACCTTC.